This record concerns one T cell receptor beta chain sequence. What it binds is not known. Profiling relied on immunoSEQ multiplex PCR, and the TCRdb table lists in-frame clones only, not all of them. The profile shows more than 85,000 clones, more than 70% of them singletons. This entry is derived from a study of T cell responses to AZD1222 COVID-19 vaccine. Whole-study findings and limits: Donors in the cohort were predominantly white British and more often female, and clonal diversity was possibly underestimated. Regions 160-218 and 743-854 dominated among vaccine-associated CD4 TCRs spanning spike. Spike-specific TCR breadth and depth were elevated following two AZD1222 doses.

The CDR3 spans 14 residues. After removal of 4 bases from V and 7 bases from J, the junction contained 7 bases not matched to a gene. Germline V gives CDR1 SGHRS, CDR2 YFSETQ. The receptor was derived from an adult in good health. Sequencing used peripheral blood, obtained on day 0 of AZD1222 vaccination. The rearrangement joins TRBV5-1 to TRBJ2-7; TRBD2 matches 11 bases. The CDR3 coding sequence is TGCGCCAGCAGCACCACTAGCGGGAGTGGAGAGCAGTACTTC. Translation: CASSTTSGSGEQYF.